What follows describes a single T cell receptor (beta chain). Its antigen remains unknown. The source of the sample is a study of OX40 agonist ivuxolimab in advanced cancers. Study findings and constraints: CD4+ T cells averaged fewer expanded clones than CD8+ T cells.

The protocol was immunoSEQ multiplex PCR, while the TCRdb copy is restricted to in-frame clones and leaves out a portion. The sample records around 140,000 clones, 93% being singletons. From germline, CDR1 is SGHTA and CDR2 FQGNSA. The CDR3 is 18 residues long. J lost 6 bases, V lost 5 bases, and 21 bases had no gene match. The source was CD4+ or CD8+ T cells sorted from blood, collected in a trial of the OX40 agonist ivuxolimab. The TCR was taken from an adult with an advanced solid tumor such as melanoma, head and neck, liver or kidney cancer. This sequence joins TRBV7-2 and TRBJ2-7, with 8 positions matching TRBD2. The CDR3 protein is CASSPKIAGSFGTREQYF. The CDR3 nucleotides are TGTGCCAGCAGCCCTAAGATAGCGGGATCGTTTGGTACACGCGAGCAGTACTTC.